This T cell receptor (beta chain) was documented in a study of T-cell memory formation after mild COVID-19. Notes on this clonotype: A much bigger clone sits one base away, suggesting this may be a read error. Because it lacks the conserved phenylalanine or tryptophan at the end, this CDR3 is likely a read error.

TCRdb re-derived calls from the 5' RACE reads in MiXCR, one entry per CDR3 protein. The sample consists of under 350,000 distinct CDR3 sequences, 15% to 20% of them appearing once. The V segment lost 5 bases and the J segment 8 bases; nucleotides outside the gene matches: 11. This CDR3 is built from 14 residues. Germline V lookup: CDR1 SGHAT, CDR2 FQDESV (reference sequence). The rearrangement uses TRBV11-1 and TRBJ1-1; TRBD1 matches 7 bases. Sample: PBMCs or a T cell subset sorted from them (not recorded which). This clonotype originated in a man between 18 and 35 years old who had mild COVID-19 (a few samples of this study predate the infection). Cell type and time point are not known. The CDR3 nucleotides read TGTGCCAGCAGCGCACCCCCACAGGGGAGGGAAGCTTTCTAT. Translating gives CASSAPPQGREAFY.